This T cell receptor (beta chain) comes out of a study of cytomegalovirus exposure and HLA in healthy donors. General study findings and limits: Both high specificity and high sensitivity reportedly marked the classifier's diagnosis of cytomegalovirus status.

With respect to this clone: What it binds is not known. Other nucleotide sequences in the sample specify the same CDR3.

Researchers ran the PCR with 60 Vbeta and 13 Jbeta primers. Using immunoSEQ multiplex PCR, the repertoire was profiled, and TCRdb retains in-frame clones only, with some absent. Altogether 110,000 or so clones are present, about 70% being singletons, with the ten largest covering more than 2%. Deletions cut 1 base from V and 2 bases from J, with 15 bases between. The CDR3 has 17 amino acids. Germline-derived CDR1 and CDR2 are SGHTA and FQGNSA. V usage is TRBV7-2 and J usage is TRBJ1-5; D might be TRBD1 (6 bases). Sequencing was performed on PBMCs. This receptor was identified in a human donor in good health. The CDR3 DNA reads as TGTGCCAGCAGCTTAGTTGGGGGGGCTGTGGGCAATCAGCCCCAGCATTTT. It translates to CASSLVGGAVGNQPQHF.